A single T cell receptor (beta chain) is shown here with its context. Its antigen is still unknown. Per-nucleotide qualities are absent, and no much larger clonotype sits a single base away. Taken with the paper, the label for treatment or condition translates to: high-dose cyclophosphamide on days +3 and +4 as single-agent GVHD prophylaxis. Patients in the PTCy group got busulfan and fludarabine conditioning, a marrow graft from a related or unrelated donor, and cyclophosphamide on days +3 and +4. The PTCy-treated patients were drawn from a prospective, multi-institutional clinical trial. Mononuclear cells from peripheral blood and bone marrow were separated by Ficoll-Hypaque density centrifugation and then cryopreserved. FACS on a FACSAria II was used to sort CD4+ and CD8+ T cells, including the naive and memory subsets. The sample belongs to a study of T cells after posttransplantation cyclophosphamide (dated by TCRdb to 2016 to 2018). For context, the study as a whole: T cell repertoire reconstitution was tracked by TRB sequencing after myeloablative bone marrow transplantation in which posttransplantation cyclophosphamide was used as GVHD prophylaxis. Antigen receptor sequencing covered samples from a few dozen PTCy-treated patients and approximately 17 of their related bone marrow donors. Blood from every one of the roughly 33 PTCy patients who had 1-year posttransplant specimens underwent TRB sequencing. In 3 patients, TRB sequencing was also performed on up to 3 more blood samples taken 2 to 5.2 years after transplant, and in 4 patients, pretransplant blood was also TRB-sequenced. Because TRA and TRB clonality correlated tightly in about 10 samples, later TCR analyses were limited to TRB. Public TRB sequences were searched against a database of over 3,500 sequences associated with responses to pathogens, tumor antigens, self-antigens and alloantigens. Overall study outcomes, separate from this receptor: The TRB repertoires of T cells infiltrating skin or GI tract showed only limited overlap with the TRB repertoires of T cells in blood. Across approximately 41 patients, TRB clonality was highly associated with recipient CMV seropositivity and CMV reactivation, and PTCy diversity was similar to diversity in CNI/methotrexate controls. At 1-2 months, donor-recipient similarity was low but rose over the first year, and the later blood repertoires were often dominated by donor CD8+ memory clones.

Genomic DNA was used for TRB sequencing, which was performed with the immunoSEQ assay at survey resolution or with the hsTCRB kit. The authors processed their data as follows. The immunoSEQ software handled the initial read processing, while the LymphoSeq R package was used for the repertoire analyses. Clonality was computed as 1 minus normalized Shannon entropy, and a Gini coefficient was also calculated for each TRB dataset. To infer phenotypes in unsorted samples, TRB sequences from sorted subsets of the recipient or donor were mapped onto unsorted samples from the same recipient. This is the immuneACCESS table as TCRdb keeps it, with only in-frame sequences that have V and J called. A part of the clones is gone; compared with another copy, unresolved V genes explain less than half, and the rest is unexplained. V, J and clone size are those of that table, while D and trimming were read from the DNA. A total of around 6,200 clones appear in this sample, roughly nine tenths of them only once. 3.5% to 5.5% of the sample is held by the ten biggest clonotypes.

From the cysteine up to the phenylalanine, the CDR3 has a length of 11 residues. Only the CDR3 part of the read is kept: 33 bases, read in frame from the first base. CDR1 and CDR2, per the germline V gene, are SGHRS and YFSETQ. Compared with germline, V lacks 4 bases and J lacks 15 bases; bases without a gene match: 6. The sample in question was CD8+ T cells sorted from blood, obtained after allogeneic stem cell transplant with posttransplant cyclophosphamide. The receptor comes from a male patient aged 60 to 75 who received an allogeneic stem cell transplant from a related donor and was CMV-positive. In transplant recipients, some T cells may be of donor rather than host origin. The chain joins TRBV5-1 to TRBJ2-1, and 8 junction bases match TRBD1. The CDR3 reads CASSGTTGAFF. The sequence in DNA is TGCGCCAGCAGCGGTACGACAGGGGCGTTCTTC.